Listed below are T cell receptor beta chains from one sample, sequenced in a study of T cell responses to AZD1222 COVID-19 vaccine. Generated by immunoSEQ multiplex PCR, the TCRdb table keeps only in-frame clones and is missing some. This sample has about 130,000 clones, with around 93% found just once. The material was peripheral blood, obtained on day 0 of AZD1222 vaccination. The receptors come from an adult in good health. The CDR3 runs from the conserved cysteine through the conserved F or W.

J gene: TRBJ1-1
V gene: TRBV27
CDR3 protein: CASSWGTEAFF

J gene: TRBJ1-2
V gene: TRBV19
CDR3 protein: CASSRETVNYGYTF

J gene: TRBJ1-2
V gene: TRBV30
CDR3 protein: CVAQPGQEYGYTF

J gene: TRBJ2-6
V gene: TRBV7-2
CDR3 protein: CASASSGANVLTF

J gene: TRBJ2-1
V gene: TRBV2
CDR3 protein: CASRLVLGTSSSVEAYNEQFF

J gene: TRBJ1-2
V gene: TRBV27
CDR3 protein: CASYDPAYGYTF

J gene: TRBJ2-7
V gene: TRBV28
CDR3 protein: CASGSRLTAYEQYF

J gene: TRBJ2-3
V gene: TRBV6-2/TRBV6-3
CDR3 protein: CASSFGLYSTDTQYF

J gene: TRBJ1-5
V gene: TRBV10-3
CDR3 protein: CAISVAGVNQPQHF

J gene: TRBJ1-5
V gene: TRBV27
CDR3 protein: CASGGNQPQHF

J gene: TRBJ1-1
V gene: TRBV7-9
CDR3 protein: CASRERVAEAFF

J gene: TRBJ2-1
V gene: TRBV5-4
CDR3 protein: CASSLYPRGANNEQFF

J gene: TRBJ2-7
V gene: TRBV7-9
CDR3 protein: CASSPVVLEQYF

J gene: TRBJ1-5
V gene: TRBV28
CDR3 protein: CASSLTLTGHQPQHF

J gene: TRBJ2-5
V gene: TRBV4-3
CDR3 protein: CASSRSGAPGETQYF

J gene: TRBJ1-4
V gene: TRBV3-1/TRBV3-2
CDR3 protein: CASSQAGRGAKLFF

J gene: TRBJ1-6
V gene: TRBV27
CDR3 protein: CASKRGGNSPLHF

J gene: TRBJ2-1
V gene: TRBV2
CDR3 protein: CASSVVGGQGEQFF

J gene: TRBJ1-5
V gene: TRBV15
CDR3 protein: CATSRDRQWVGQPQHF